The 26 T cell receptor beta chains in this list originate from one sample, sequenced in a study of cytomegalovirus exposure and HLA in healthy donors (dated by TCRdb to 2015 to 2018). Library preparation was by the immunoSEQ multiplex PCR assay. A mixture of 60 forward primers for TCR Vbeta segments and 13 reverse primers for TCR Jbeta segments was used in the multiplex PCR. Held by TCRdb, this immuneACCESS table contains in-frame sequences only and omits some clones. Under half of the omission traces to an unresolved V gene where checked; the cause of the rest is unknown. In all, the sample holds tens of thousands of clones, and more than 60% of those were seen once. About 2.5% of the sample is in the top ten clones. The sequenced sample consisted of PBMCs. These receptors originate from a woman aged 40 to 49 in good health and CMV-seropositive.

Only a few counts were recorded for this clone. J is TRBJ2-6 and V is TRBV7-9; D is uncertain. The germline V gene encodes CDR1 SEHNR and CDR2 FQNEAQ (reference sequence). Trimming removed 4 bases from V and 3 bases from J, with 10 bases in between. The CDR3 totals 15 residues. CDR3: CASSSQALGANVLTF. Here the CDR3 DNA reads TGTGCCAGCAGCTCGCAGGCACTTGGGGCCAACGTCCTGACTTTC. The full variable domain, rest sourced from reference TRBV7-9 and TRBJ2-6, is DTGVSQNPRHKITKRGQNVTFRCDPISEHNRLYWYRQTLGQGPEFLTYFQNEAQLEKSRLLSDRFSAERPKGSFSTLEIQRTEQGDSAMYLCASSSQALGANVLTFGAGSRLTVL.

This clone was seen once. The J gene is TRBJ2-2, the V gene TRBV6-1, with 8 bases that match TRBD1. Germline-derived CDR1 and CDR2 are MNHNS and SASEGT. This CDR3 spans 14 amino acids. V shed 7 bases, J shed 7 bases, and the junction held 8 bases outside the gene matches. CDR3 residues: CASNTDRVVGELFF. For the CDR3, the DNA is TGTGCCAGCAATACGGACAGGGTAGTCGGGGAGCTGTTTTTT.

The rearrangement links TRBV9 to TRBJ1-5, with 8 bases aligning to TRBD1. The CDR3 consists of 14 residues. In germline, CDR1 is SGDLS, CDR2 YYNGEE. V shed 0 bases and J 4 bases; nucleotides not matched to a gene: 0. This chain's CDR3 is CASSVGTGNQPQHF. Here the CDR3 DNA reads TGTGCCAGCAGCGTAGGGACAGGGAATCAGCCCCAGCATTTT.

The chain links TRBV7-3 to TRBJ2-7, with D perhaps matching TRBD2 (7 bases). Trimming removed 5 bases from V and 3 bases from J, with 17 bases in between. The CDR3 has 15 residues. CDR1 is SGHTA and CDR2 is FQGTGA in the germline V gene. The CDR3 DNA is TGTGCCAGCAGCCAAGGGGGGGGCTTGAGCTACGAGCAGTACTTC. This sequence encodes CASSQGGGLSYEQYF. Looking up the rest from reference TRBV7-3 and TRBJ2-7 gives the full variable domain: GAGVSQTPSNKVTEKGKYVELRCDPISGHTALYWYRQSLGQGPEFLIYFQGTGAADDSGLPNDRFFAVRPEGSVSTLKIQRTERGDSAVYLCASSQGGGLSYEQYFGPGTRLTVT.

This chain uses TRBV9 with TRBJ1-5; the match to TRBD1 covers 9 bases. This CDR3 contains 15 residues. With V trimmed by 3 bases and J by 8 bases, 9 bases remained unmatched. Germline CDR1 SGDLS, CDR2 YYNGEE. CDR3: CASSAFTGGGEPQHF. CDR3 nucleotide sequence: TGTGCCAGCAGCGCCTTCACAGGGGGCGGTGAGCCCCAGCATTTT.

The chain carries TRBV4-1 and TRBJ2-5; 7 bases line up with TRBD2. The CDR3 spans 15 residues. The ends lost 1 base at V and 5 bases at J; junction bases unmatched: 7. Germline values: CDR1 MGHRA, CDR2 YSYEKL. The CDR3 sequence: CASSQVAGLLETQYF. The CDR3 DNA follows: TGCGCCAGCAGCCAAGTAGCGGGTCTCTTGGAGACCCAGTACTTC.

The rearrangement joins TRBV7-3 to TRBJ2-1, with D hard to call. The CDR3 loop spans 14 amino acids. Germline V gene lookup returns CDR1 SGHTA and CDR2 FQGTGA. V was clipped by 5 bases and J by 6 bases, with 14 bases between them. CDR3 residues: CASSPSLAVNEQFF. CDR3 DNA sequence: TGTGCCAGCAGCCCATCTCTTGCGGTCAATGAGCAGTTCTTC.

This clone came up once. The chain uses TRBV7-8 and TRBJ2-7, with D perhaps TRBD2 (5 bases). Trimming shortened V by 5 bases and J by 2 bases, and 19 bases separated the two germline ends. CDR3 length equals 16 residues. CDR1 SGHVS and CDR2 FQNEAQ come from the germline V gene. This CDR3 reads CASSRTRGAVTYEQYF. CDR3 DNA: TGTGCCAGCAGCCGCACCCGGGGAGCGGTAACCTACGAGCAGTACTTC.

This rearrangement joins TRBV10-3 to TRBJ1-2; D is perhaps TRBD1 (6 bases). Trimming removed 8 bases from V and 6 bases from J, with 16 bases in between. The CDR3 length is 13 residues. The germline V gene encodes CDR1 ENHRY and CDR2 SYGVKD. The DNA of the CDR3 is TGTGCCATCGGGACCGGGACACCAGATGGCTACACCTTC. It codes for CAIGTGTPDGYTF.

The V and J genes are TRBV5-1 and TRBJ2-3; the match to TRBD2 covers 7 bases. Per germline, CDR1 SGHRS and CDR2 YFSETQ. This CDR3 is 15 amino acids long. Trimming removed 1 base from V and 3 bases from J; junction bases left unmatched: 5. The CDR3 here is CASSLSLGGTDTQYF. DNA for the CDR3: TGCGCCAGCAGCTTGTCCCTCGGGGGGACAGATACGCAGTATTTT.

CDR3 DNA: TGTGCCAGCAGCGGGACAGGGGGTGATGAGCAGTTCTTC. Encoded protein: CASSGTGGDEQFF. The rearrangement joins TRBV7-3 to TRBJ2-1; 11 bases align to TRBD1. This CDR3 region has 13 residues. Losses at the gene ends were 5 bases for V and 8 bases for J; bases not matched to a gene: 2. Per the germline V gene, CDR1 is SGHTA and CDR2 is FQGTGA.

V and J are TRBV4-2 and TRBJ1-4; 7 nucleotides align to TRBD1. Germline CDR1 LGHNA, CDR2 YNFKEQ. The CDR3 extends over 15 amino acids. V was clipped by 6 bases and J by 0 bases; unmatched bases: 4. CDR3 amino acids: CASSSGQATNEKLFF. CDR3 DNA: TGTGCCAGCAGTTCTGGACAGGCAACTAATGAAAAACTGTTTTTT.

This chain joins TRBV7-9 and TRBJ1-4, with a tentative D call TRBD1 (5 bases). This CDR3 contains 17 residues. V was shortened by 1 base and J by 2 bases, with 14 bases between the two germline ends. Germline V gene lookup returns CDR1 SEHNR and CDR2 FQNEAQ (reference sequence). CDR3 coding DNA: TGTGCCAGCAGCTTAGACGCGGCAGGGCCTACTAATGAAAAACTGTTTTTT. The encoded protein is CASSLDAAGPTNEKLFF.

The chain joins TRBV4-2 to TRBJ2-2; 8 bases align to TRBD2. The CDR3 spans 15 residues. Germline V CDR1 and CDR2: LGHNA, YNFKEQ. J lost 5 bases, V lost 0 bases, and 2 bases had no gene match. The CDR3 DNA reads TGTGCCAGCAGCCAAGACGTAGCGGGGACCGGGGAGCTGTTTTTT. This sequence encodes CASSQDVAGTGELFF.

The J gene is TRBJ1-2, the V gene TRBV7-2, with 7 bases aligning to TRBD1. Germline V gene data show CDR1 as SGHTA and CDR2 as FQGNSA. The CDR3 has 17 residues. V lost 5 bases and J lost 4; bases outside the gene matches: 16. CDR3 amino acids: CASSPQGGGVDGYGYTF. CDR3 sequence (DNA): TGTGCCAGCAGCCCCCAAGGGGGCGGTGTCGACGGCTATGGCTACACCTTC.

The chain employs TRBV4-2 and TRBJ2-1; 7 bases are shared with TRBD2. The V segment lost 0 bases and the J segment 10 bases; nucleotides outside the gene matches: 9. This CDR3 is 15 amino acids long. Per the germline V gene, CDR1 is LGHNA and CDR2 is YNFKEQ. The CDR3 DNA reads TGTGCCAGCAGCCAAGATGGTACAGTCGGGGGGGAGCAGTTCTTC. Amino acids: CASSQDGTVGGEQFF.

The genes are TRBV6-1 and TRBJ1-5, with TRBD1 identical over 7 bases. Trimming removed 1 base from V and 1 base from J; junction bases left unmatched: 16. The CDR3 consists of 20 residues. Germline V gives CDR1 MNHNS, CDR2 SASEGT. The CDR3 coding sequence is TGTGCCAGCAGTGAAGTTTCCAAACAGGGGTTGAGGGTGAGCAATCAGCCCCAGCATTTT. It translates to CASSEVSKQGLRVSNQPQHF.

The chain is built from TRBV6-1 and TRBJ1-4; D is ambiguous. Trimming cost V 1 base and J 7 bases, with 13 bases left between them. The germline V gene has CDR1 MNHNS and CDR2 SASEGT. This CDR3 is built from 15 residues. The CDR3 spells CASSEVGGISEKLFF. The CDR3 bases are TGTGCCAGCAGTGAAGTGGGAGGGATTAGTGAAAAACTGTTTTTT.

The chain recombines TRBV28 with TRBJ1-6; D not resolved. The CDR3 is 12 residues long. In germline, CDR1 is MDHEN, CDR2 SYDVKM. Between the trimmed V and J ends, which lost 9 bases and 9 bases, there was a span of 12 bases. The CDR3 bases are TGTGCCAGTTTAACGGTCCGTTCACCCCTCCACTTT. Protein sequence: CASLTVRSPLHF. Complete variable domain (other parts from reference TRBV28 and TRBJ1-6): DVKVTQSSRYLVKRTGEKVFLECVQDMDHENMFWYRQDPGLGLRLIYFSYDVKMKEKGDIPEGYSVSREKKERFSLILESASTNQTSMYLCASLTVRSPLHFGNGTRLTVT.

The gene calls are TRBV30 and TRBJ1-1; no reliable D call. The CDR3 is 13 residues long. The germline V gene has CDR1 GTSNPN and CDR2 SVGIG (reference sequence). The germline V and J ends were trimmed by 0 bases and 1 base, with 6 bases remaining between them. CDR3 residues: CAWSVATNTEAFF. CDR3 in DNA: TGTGCCTGGAGTGTGGCCACGAACACTGAAGCTTTCTTT.

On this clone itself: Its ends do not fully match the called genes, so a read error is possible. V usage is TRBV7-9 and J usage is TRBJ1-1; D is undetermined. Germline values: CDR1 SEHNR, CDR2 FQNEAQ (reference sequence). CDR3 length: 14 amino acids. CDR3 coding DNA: TGTGCCAGCGGCTTAGTACAGAGTAACACTGAAGCTTTCTTT. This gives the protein CASGLVQSNTEAFF.

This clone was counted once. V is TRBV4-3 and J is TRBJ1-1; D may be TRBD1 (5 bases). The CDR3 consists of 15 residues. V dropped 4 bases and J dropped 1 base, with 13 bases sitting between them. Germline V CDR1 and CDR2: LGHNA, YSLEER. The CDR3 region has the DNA TGCGCCAGCAGCCCAGGGAATGGTGCGAACACTGAAGCTTTCTTT. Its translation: CASSPGNGANTEAFF.

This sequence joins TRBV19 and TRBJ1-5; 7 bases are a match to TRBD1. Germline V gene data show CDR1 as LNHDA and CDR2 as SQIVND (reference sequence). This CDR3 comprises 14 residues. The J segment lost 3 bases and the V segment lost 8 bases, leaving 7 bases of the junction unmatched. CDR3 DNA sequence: TGTGCCAGTCATAGGGACAGCTACAATCAGCCCCAGCATTTT. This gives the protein CASHRDSYNQPQHF.

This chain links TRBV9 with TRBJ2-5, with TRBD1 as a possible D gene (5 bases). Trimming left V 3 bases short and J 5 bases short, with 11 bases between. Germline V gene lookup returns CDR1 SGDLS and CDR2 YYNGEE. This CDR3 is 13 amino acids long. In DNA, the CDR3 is TGTGCCAGCAGCGCCAGGGTTCGGGAGACCCAGTACTTC. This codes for CASSARVRETQYF.

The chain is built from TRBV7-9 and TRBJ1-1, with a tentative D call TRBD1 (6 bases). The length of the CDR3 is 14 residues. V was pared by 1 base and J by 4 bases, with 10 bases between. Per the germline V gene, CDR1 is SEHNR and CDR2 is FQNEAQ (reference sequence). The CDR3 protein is CASSLVRGATEAFF. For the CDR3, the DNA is TGTGCCAGCAGCTTAGTGCGGGGGGCCACTGAAGCTTTCTTT.

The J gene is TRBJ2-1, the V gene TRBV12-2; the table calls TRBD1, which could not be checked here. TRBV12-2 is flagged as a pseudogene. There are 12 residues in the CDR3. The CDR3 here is CASRGRGNEQFF. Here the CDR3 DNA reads TGTGCAAGTCGCGGCAGGGGCAATGAGCAGTTCTTC.